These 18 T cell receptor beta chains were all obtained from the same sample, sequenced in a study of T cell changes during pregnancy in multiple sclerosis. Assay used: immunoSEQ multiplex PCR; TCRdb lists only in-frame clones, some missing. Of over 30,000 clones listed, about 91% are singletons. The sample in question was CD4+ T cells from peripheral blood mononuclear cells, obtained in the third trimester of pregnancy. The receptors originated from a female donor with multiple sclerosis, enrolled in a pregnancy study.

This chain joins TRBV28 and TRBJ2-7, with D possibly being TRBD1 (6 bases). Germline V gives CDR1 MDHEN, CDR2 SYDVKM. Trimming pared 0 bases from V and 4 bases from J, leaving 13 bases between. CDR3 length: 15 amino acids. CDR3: CASSLWGAGKYEQYF. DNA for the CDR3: TGTGCCAGCAGTTTATGGGGGGCCGGAAAGTACGAGCAGTACTTC.

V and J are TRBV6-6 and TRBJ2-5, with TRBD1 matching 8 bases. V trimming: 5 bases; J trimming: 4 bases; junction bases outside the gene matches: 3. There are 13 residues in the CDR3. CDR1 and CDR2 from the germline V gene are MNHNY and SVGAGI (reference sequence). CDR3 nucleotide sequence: TGTGCCAGCAGTATACAGGGGGGAGAGACCCAGTACTTC. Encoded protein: CASSIQGGETQYF.

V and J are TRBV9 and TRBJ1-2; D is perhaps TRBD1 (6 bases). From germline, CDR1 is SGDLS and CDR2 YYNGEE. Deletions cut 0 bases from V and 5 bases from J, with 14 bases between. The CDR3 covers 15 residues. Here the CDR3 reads CASSVGDTSPYGYTF. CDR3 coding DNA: TGTGCCAGCAGCGTAGGGGACACAAGTCCTTATGGCTACACCTTC. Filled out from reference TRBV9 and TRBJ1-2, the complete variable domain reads DSGVTQTPKHLITATGQRVTLRCSPRSGDLSVYWYQQSLDQGLQFLIQYYNGEERAKGNILERFSAQQFPDLHSELNLSSLELGDSALYFCASSVGDTSPYGYTFGSGTRLTVV.

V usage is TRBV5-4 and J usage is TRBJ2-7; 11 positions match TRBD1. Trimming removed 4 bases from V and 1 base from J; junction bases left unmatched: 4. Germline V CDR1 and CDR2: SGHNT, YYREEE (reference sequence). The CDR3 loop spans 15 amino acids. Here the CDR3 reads CASSPDRGQSYEQYF. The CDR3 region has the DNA TGTGCCAGCAGCCCGGACAGGGGGCAATCCTACGAGCAGTACTTC.

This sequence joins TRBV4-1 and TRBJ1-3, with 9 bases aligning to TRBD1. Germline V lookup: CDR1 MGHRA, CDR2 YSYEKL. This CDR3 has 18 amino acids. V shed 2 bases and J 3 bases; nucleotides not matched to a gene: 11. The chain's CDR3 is CASSQTPNRGLGGNTIYF. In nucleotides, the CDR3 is TGCGCCAGCAGCCAAACCCCAAACAGGGGGCTAGGTGGAAACACCATATATTTT.

In DNA form, the CDR3 reads TGTGCCAGCAGCCGCGGACAGGTCTCGAACACCGGGGAGCTGTTTTTT. Protein product: CASSRGQVSNTGELFF. This chain links TRBV7-2 with TRBJ2-2; TRBD1 matches at 7 bases. This CDR3 is 16 amino acids long. Per germline, CDR1 SGHTA and CDR2 FQGNSA. Trimming cost V 5 bases and J 0 bases; bases outside gene matches: 6.

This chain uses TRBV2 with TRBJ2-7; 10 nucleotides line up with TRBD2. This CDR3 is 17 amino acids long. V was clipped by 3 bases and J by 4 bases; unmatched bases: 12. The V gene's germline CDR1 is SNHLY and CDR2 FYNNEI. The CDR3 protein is CASSERGAGGPEYEQYF. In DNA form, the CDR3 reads TGTGCCAGCAGTGAGAGGGGAGCGGGAGGGCCGGAATACGAGCAGTACTTC.

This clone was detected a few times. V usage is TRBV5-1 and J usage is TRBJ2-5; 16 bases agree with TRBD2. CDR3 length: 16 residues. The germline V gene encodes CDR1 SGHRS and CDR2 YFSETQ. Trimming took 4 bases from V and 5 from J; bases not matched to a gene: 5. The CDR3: CASSPGLAGGQETQYF. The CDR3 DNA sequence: TGCGCCAGCAGCCCGGGACTAGCGGGAGGGCAGGAGACCCAGTACTTC.

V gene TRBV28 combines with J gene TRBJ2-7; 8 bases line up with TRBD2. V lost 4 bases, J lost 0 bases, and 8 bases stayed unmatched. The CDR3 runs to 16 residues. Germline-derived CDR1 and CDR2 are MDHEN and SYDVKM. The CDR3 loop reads CASSSLSGRGSYEQYF. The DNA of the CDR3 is TGTGCCAGCAGTTCCTTAAGCGGGAGAGGCTCCTACGAGCAGTACTTC. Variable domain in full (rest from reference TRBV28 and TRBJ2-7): DVKVTQSSRYLVKRTGEKVFLECVQDMDHENMFWYRQDPGLGLRLIYFSYDVKMKEKGDIPEGYSVSREKKERFSLILESASTNQTSMYLCASSSLSGRGSYEQYFGPGTRLTVT.

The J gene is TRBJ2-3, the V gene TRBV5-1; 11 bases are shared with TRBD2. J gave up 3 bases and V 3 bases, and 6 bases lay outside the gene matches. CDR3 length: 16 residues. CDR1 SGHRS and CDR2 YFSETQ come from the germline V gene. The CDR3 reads CASSYGVAGGTDTQYF. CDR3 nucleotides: TGCGCCAGCAGCTACGGGGTAGCGGGAGGGACAGATACGCAGTATTTT.

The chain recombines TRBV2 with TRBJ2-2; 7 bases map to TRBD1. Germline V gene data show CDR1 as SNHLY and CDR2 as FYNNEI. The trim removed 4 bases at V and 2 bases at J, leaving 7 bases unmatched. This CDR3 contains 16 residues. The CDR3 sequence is CASSGPGTENTGELFF. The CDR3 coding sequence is TGTGCCAGCAGTGGTCCTGGGACAGAAAACACCGGGGAGCTGTTTTTT. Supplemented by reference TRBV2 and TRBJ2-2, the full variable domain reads EPEVTQTPSHQVTQMGQEVILRCVPISNHLYFYWYRQILGQKVEFLVSFYNNEISEKSEIFDDQFSVERPDGSNFTLKIRSTKLEDSAMYFCASSGPGTENTGELFFGEGSRLTVL.

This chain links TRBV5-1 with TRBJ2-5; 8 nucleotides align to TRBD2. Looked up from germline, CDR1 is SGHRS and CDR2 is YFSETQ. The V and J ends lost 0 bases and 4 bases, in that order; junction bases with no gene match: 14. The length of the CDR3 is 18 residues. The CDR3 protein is CASSLAIGAGGRPETQYF. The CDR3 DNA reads TGCGCCAGCAGCTTGGCCATCGGGGCGGGAGGACGTCCAGAGACCCAGTACTTC.

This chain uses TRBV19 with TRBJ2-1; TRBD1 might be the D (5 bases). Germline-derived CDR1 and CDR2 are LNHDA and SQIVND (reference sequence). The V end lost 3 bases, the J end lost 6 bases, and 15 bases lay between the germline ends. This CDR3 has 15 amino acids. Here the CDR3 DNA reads TGTGCCAGTAGTATCGGCAGGGTTGTCCCCAATGAGCAGTTCTTC. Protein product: CASSIGRVVPNEQFF.

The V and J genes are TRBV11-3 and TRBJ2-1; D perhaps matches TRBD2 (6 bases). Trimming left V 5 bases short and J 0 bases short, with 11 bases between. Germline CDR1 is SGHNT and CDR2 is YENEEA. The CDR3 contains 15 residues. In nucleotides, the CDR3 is TGTGCCAGCAGCAGCACCGGGAGCTCCTACAATGAGCAGTTCTTC. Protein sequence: CASSSTGSSYNEQFF.

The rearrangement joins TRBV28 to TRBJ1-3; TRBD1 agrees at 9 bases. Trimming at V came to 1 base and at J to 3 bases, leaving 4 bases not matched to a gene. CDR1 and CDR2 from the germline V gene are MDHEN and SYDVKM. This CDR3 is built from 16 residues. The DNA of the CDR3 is TGTGCCAGCAGTTTATTACAGGGGGCTGGTGGAAACACCATATATTTT. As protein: CASSLLQGAGGNTIYF.

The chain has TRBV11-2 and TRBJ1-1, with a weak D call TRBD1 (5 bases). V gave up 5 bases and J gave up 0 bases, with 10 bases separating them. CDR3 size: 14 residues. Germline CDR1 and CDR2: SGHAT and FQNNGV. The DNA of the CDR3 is TGTGCCAGCAGCCCCCGCAGGGTGAACACTGAAGCTTTCTTT. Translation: CASSPRRVNTEAFF.

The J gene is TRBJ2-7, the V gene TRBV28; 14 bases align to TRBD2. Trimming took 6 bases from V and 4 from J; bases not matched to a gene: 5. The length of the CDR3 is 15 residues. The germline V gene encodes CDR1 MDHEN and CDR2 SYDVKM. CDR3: CASRGTSGSPYEQYF. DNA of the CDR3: TGTGCCAGCAGGGGGACTAGCGGGAGCCCGTACGAGCAGTACTTC.

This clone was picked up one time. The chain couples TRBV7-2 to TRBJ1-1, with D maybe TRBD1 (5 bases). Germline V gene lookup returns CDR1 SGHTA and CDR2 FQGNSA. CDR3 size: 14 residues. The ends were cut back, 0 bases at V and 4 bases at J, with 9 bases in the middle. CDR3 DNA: TGTGCCAGCAGCTTAGCGGAGGGGATCACTGAAGCTTTCTTT. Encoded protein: CASSLAEGITEAFF.